Listed here are 12 T cell receptor beta chains from one sample, sequenced in a study of blood T cell repertoires in COVID-19. The assay was immunoSEQ multiplex PCR, and TCRdb's table has in-frame clones only and misses some. The repertoire holds around 700,000 clones, with approximately 90% as singletons. The sequenced sample was peripheral blood. These receptors were collected from a woman aged 18-29 years with acute or convalescent COVID-19.

This chain uses TRBV2 with TRBJ2-7; 7 nucleotides line up with TRBD1. The CDR3 runs to 14 residues. V trimming: 2 bases; J trimming: 5 bases; junction bases outside the gene matches: 6. Germline V gene sequence: CDR1 SNHLY, CDR2 FYNNEI. Here the CDR3 DNA reads TGTGCCAGCAGTGAACTGGGACAGCTCGACGAGCAGTACTTC. Translated: CASSELGQLDEQYF.

The rearrangement uses TRBV30 and TRBJ1-4; tentative D call: TRBD1 (5 bases). V gave up 3 bases and J gave up 7 bases, with 9 bases separating them. Looked up from germline, CDR1 is GTSNPN and CDR2 is SVGIG (reference sequence). This CDR3 region has 12 residues. The CDR3 region has the DNA TGTGCCTGGAGCCCCGGGGGTGAAAAACTGTTTTTT. Protein product: CAWSPGGEKLFF.

This chain joins TRBV18 and TRBJ1-2; 8 bases match TRBD1. The CDR3 loop spans 15 amino acids. Germline V lookup: CDR1 KGHSH, CDR2 LQKENI. The ends lost 1 base at V and 2 bases at J; junction bases unmatched: 3. Here the CDR3 reads CASSPLTGANYGYTF. The CDR3 DNA reads as TGTGCCAGCTCACCACTGACAGGGGCGAACTATGGCTACACCTTC.

The chain links TRBV3-1 (or the pseudogene TRBV3-2) to TRBJ2-1; 7 bases line up with TRBD2. From germline, CDR1 is LGHDT and CDR2 YNNKEL (reference sequence). Germline trimming cut 0 bases from V and 7 bases from J; bases unmatched to any gene: 9. There are 16 residues in the CDR3. This chain's CDR3 is CASSQDRTRKGNEQFF. CDR3 coding DNA: TGTGCCAGCAGCCAAGATAGGACTAGAAAAGGGAATGAGCAGTTCTTC.

This chain connects TRBV12-3 or TRBV12-4 to TRBJ1-2; D not certain. The V gene lost 8 bases and the J gene lost 6 bases, with 13 bases spanning the gap. CDR3 length: 12 amino acids. In DNA form, the CDR3 reads TGTGCCAGCCTTCGGTCGTTAGATGGCTACACCTTC. This translates into CASLRSLDGYTF.

The chain couples TRBV10-3 to TRBJ1-6; D is possibly TRBD1 (6 bases). Germline CDR1 ENHRY, CDR2 SYGVKD. V gave up 10 bases and J gave up 4 bases, with 17 bases separating them. This CDR3 is built from 15 residues. The CDR3 DNA follows: TGTGCCACCACAGAGGGGGACCCTTATAATTCACCCCTCCACTTT. Residues: CATTEGDPYNSPLHF.

The V gene is TRBV27, the J gene TRBJ1-5; D is unresolved. The CDR3 contains 14 residues. The germline V gene has CDR1 MNHEY and CDR2 SMNVEV (reference sequence). Trimming took 0 bases from V and 6 from J, leaving 9 bases between them. The CDR3 coding sequence is TGTGCCAGCAGTTTATCGTACAGTGGTCAGCCCCAGCATTTT. Translating it yields CASSLSYSGQPQHF.

The rearrangement uses TRBV9 and TRBJ2-2; 10 bases align to TRBD2. Trimming cost V 2 bases and J 3 bases; bases outside gene matches: 1. The CDR3 runs 15 residues. Germline CDR1 reads SGDLS; CDR2 reads YYNGEE. The CDR3 region has the DNA TGTGCCAGCAGCGTTCTAGCGGGGGACACCGGGGAGCTGTTTTTT. This gives the protein CASSVLAGDTGELFF.

The V and J genes are TRBV4-3 and TRBJ1-1, with 8 bases identical to TRBD1. J gave up 1 base and V 3 bases, and 7 bases lay outside the gene matches. CDR3 length equals 16 residues. CDR1 is LGHNA and CDR2 is YSLEER in the germline V gene. CDR3 bases: TGCGCCAGCAGCCAGAGCGTCGGGACAGGGAACACTGAAGCTTTCTTT. It is translated as CASSQSVGTGNTEAFF.

This sequence joins TRBV5-6 and TRBJ1-1, with TRBD1 identical over 8 bases. Germline CDR1 is SGHDT and CDR2 is YYEEEE. V trimming: 5 bases; J trimming: 1 base; junction bases outside the gene matches: 4. The CDR3 runs 14 residues. The chain's CDR3 is CASRRTGPNTEAFF. CDR3 DNA sequence: TGTGCCAGCAGACGGACAGGGCCGAACACTGAAGCTTTCTTT. The full variable domain, completed using reference TRBV5-6 and TRBJ1-1, is DAGVTQSPTHLIKTRGQQVTLRCSPKSGHDTVSWYQQALGQGPQFIFQYYEEEERQRGNFPDRFSGHQFPNYSSELNVNALLLGDSALYLCASRRTGPNTEAFFGQGTRLTVV.

The rearrangement uses TRBV12-3 or TRBV12-4 and TRBJ2-1; a weak D match, TRBD2 (6 bases). The CDR3 runs 12 residues. Trimming removed 5 bases at V and 10 bases at J, with 12 bases between. CDR3: CASSRPGLEQFF. The CDR3 DNA follows: TGTGCCAGCAGTCGACCGGGACTCGAGCAGTTCTTC.

The chain employs TRBV18 and TRBJ2-1; 8 positions agree with TRBD1. The CDR3 loop spans 14 amino acids. Looked up from germline, CDR1 is KGHSH and CDR2 is LQKENI. The V and J ends lost 4 bases and 5 bases, in that order; junction bases with no gene match: 4. The chain's CDR3 is CASSRDRYDNEQFF. The CDR3 nucleotides read TGTGCCAGCTCACGGGACAGGTATGACAATGAGCAGTTCTTC.